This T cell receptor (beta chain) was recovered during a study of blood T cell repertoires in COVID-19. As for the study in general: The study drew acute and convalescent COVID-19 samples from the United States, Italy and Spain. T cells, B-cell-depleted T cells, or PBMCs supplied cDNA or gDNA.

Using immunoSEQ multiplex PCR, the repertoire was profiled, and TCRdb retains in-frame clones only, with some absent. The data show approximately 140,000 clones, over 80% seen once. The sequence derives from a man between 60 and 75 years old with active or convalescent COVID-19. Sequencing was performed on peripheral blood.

CDR3 sequence reads: CASSLLAGEGSYEQYF. The CDR3 region has the DNA TGTGCCAGCAGTTTGCTTGCGGGAGAAGGGTCCTACGAGCAGTACTTC. V usage is TRBV28 and J usage is TRBJ2-7; 7 bases line up with TRBD2. V gave up 3 bases and J gave up 1 base; unmatched junction bases: 9. CDR3 size: 16 residues. Per the germline V gene, CDR1 is MDHEN and CDR2 is SYDVKM.